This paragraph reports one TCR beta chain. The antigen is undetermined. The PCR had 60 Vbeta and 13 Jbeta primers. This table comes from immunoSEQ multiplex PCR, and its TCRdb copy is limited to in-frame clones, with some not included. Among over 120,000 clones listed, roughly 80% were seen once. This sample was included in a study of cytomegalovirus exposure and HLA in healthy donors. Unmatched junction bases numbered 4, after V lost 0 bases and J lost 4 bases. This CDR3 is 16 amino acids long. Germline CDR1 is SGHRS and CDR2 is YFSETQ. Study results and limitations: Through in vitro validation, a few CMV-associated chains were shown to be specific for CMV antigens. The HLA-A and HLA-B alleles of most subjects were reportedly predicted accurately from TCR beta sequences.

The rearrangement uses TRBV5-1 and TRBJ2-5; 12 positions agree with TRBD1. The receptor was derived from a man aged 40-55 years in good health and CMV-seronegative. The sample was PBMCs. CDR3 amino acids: CASSLEGTGGAETQYF. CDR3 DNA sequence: TGCGCCAGCAGCTTGGAAGGGACAGGGGGCGCAGAGACCCAGTACTTC.